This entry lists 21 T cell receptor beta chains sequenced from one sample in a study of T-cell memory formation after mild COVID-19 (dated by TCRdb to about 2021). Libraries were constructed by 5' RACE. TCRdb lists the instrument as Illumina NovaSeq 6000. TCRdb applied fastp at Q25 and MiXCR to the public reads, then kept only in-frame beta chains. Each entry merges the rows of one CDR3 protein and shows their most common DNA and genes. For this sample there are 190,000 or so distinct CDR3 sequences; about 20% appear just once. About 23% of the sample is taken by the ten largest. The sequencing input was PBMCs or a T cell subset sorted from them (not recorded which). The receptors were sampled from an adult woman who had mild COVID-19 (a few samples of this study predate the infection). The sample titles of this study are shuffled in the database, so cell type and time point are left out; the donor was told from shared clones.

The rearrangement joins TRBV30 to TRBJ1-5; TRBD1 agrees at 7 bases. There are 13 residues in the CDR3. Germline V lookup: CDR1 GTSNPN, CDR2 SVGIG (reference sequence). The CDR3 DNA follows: TGTGGTGGGGGACACAGGGGTCCATGCCCCCAGCATTTT. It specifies CGGGHRGPCPQHF. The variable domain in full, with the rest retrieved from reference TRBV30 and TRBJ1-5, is SQTIHQWPATLVQPVGSPLSLECTVEGTSNPNLYWYRQAAGRGLQLLFYSVGIGQISSEVPQNLSASRPQDRQFILSSKKLLLSDSGFYLCGGGHRGPCPQHFGDGTRLSIL.

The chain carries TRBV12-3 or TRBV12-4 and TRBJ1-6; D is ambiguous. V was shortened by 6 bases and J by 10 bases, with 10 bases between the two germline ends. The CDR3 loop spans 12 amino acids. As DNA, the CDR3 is TGTGCCAGCAGCTCTGCTGGATCACCCCTCCACTTT. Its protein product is CASSSAGSPLHF.

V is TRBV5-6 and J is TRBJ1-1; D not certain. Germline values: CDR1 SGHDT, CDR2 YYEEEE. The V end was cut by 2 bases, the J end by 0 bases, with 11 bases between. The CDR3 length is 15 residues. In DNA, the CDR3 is TGTGCCAGCAGCTTCCGGAGACCCATGAACACTGAAGCTTTCTTT. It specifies CASSFRRPMNTEAFF.

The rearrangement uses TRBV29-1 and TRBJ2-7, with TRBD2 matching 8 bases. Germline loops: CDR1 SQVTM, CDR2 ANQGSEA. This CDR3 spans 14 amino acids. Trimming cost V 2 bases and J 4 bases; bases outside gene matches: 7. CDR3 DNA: TGCAGCGTTGAAAAGGCGGGGGGAATATACGAGCAGTACTTC. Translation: CSVEKAGGIYEQYF.

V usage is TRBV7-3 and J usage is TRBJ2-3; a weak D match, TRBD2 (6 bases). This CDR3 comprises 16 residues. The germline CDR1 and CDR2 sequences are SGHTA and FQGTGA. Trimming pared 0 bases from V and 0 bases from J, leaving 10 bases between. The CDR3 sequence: CASSLTASASTDTQYF. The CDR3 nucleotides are TGTGCCAGCAGCTTAACCGCTAGCGCAAGCACAGATACGCAGTATTTT.

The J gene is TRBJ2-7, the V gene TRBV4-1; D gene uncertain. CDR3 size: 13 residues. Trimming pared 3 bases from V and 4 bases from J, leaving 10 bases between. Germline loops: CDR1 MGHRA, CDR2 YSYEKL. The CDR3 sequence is CASSQSNEYEQYF. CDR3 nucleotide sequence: TGCGCCAGCAGCCAGTCGAATGAATACGAGCAGTACTTC.

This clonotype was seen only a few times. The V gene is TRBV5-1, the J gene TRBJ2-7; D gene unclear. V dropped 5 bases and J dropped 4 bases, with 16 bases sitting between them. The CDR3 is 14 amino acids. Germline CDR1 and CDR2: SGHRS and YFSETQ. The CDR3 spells CASRLRRYSYEQYF. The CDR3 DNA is TGCGCCAGCAGACTCCGACGGTATTCTTACGAGCAGTACTTC. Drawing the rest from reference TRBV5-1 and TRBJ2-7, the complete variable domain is KAGVTQTPRYLIKTRGQQVTLSCSPISGHRSVSWYQQTPGQGLQFLFEYFSETQRNKGNFPGRFSGRQFSNSRSEMNVSTLELGDSALYLCASRLRRYSYEQYFGPGTRLTVT.

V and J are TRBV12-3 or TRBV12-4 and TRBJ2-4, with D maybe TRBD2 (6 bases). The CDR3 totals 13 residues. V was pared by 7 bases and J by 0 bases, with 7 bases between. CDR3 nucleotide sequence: TGTGCCAGCAAGGAGGGAGCCAAAAACATTCAGTACTTC. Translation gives CASKEGAKNIQYF.

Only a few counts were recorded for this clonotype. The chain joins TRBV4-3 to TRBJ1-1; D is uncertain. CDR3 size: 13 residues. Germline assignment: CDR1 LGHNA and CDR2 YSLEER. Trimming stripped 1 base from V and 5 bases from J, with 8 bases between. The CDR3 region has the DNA TGCGCCAGCAGCCAAGTACAAGGGACTGAAGCTTTCTTT. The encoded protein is CASSQVQGTEAFF.

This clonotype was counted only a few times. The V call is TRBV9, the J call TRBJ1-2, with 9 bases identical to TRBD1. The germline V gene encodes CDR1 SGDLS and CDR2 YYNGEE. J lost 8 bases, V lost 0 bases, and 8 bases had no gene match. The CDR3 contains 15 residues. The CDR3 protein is CASSVGTGGPRGYTF. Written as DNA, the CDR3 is TGTGCCAGCAGCGTAGGTACAGGGGGCCCTAGGGGCTACACCTTC. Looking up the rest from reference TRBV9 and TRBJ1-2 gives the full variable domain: DSGVTQTPKHLITATGQRVTLRCSPRSGDLSVYWYQQSLDQGLQFLIQYYNGEERAKGNILERFSAQQFPDLHSELNLSSLELGDSALYFCASSVGTGGPRGYTFGSGTRLTVV.

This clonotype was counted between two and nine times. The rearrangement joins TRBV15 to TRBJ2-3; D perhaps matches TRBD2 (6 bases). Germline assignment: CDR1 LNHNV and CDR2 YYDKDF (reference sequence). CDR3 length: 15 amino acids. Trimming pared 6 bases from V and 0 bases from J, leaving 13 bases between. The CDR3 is CATRAGSSSTDTQYF. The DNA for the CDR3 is TGTGCCACCAGGGCGGGGTCTTCTAGCACAGATACGCAGTATTTT.

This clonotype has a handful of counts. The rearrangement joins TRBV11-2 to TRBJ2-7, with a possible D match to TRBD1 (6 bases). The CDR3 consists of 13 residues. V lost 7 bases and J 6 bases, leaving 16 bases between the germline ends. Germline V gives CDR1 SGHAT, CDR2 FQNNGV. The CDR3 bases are TGTGCCAGCACTCGTGCAGGGGTGGTCGAGCAGTACTTC. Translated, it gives CASTRAGVVEQYF.

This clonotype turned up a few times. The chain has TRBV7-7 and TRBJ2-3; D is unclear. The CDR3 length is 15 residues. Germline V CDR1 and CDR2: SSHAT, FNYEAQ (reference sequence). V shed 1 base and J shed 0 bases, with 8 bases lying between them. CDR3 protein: CASSLEPSSTDTQYF. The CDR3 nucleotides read TGTGCCAGCAGCTTAGAACCATCTAGCACAGATACGCAGTATTTT.

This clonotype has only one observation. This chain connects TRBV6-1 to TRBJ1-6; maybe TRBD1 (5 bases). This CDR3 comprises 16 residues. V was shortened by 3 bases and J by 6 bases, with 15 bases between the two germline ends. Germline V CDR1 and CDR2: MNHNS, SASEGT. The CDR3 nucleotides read TGTGCCAGCAGTGATTCGGGGACGAGCGTTAATTCACCCCTCCACTTT. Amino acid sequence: CASSDSGTSVNSPLHF.

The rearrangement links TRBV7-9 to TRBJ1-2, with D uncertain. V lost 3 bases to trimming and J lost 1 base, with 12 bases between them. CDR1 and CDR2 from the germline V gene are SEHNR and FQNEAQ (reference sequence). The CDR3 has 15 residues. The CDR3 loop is CASSFSEAVNYGYTF. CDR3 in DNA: TGTGCCAGCAGCTTCTCCGAGGCAGTTAACTATGGCTACACCTTC.

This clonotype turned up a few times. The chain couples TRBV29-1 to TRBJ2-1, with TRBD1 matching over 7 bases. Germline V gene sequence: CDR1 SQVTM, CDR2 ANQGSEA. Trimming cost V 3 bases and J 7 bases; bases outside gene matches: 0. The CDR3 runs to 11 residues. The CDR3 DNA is TGCAGCGTTGACAGGGGGAATGAGCAGTTCTTC. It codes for CSVDRGNEQFF.

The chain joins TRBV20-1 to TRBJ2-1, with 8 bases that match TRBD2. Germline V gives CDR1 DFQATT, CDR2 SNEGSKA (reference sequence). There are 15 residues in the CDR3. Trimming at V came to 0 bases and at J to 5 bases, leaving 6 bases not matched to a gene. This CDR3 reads CSARDLERENNEQFF. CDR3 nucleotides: TGCAGTGCTAGAGATCTCGAGCGGGAGAACAATGAGCAGTTCTTC.

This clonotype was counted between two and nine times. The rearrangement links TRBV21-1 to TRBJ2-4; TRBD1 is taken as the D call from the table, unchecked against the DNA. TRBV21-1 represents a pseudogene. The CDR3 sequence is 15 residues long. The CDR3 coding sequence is TGTGCCAGCAGCACGTCAGGGGGGAAGGAGGACATTCAGTACTTC. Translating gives CASSTSGGKEDIQYF.

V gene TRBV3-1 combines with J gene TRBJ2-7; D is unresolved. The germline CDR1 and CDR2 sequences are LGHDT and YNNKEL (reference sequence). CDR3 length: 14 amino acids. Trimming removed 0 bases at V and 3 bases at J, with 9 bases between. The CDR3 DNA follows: TGTGCCAGCAGCCAAGATATGGACCACTACGAGCAGTACTTC. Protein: CASSQDMDHYEQYF.

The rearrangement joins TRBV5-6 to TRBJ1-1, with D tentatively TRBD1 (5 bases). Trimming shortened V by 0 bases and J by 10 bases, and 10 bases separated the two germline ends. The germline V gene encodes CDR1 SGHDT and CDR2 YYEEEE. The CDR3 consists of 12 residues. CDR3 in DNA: TGTGCCAGCAGCTTGGGGTTACAGGCAGCTTTCTTT. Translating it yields CASSLGLQAAFF.

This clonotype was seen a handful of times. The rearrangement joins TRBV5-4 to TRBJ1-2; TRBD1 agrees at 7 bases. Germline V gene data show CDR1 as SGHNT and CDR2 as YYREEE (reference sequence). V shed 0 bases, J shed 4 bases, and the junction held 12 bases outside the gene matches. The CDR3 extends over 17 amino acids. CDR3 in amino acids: CASSLAPHDRAPYGYTF. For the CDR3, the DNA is TGTGCCAGCAGCTTGGCCCCGCACGACAGGGCTCCCTATGGCTACACCTTC.